This passage covers 23 T cell receptor beta chains from one sample sequenced in a study of Graves' ophthalmopathy and Graves' hyperthyroidism. Amplifying from RNA transcripts, the study obtained TCR beta CDR3 regions. First-round RT-PCR employed HTBI primers, with a second-round multiplex PCR after it. MiXCR, applied by TCRdb to the multiplex PCR reads, yields one record per CDR3 protein. The sample has about 400,000 distinct CDR3 sequences; over 15% are singletons. Sequenced sample: peripheral blood. These receptors were taken from a woman aged 18-29 years with stable Graves' hyperthyroidism.

This clonotype was observed at least ten times. The J gene is TRBJ1-1, the V gene TRBV6-5; D is possibly TRBD1 (5 bases). The V end was cut by 0 bases, the J end by 5 bases, with 7 bases between. This CDR3 has 13 residues. Germline V gives CDR1 MNHEY, CDR2 SVGAGI. CDR3 DNA: TGTGCCAGCAGTTACTCGAGACAGACTGAAGCTTTCTTT. Protein: CASSYSRQTEAFF.

This clonotype was counted a few times. This chain connects TRBV5-5 to TRBJ1-1; D perhaps matches TRBD1 (5 bases). Germline CDR1 reads SGHKS; CDR2 reads YYEKEE (reference sequence). The CDR3 covers 14 residues. The V end lost 0 bases, the J end lost 4 bases, and 10 bases lay between the germline ends. In nucleotides, the CDR3 is TGTGCCAGCAGCTTGGAACAGGCTCGCACTGAAGCTTTCTTT. Translation: CASSLEQARTEAFF.

This clonotype appeared many times. This chain joins TRBV6-5 and TRBJ2-7; no clear D gene. CDR1 is MNHEY and CDR2 is SVGAGI in the germline V gene. The CDR3 has 13 residues. Trimming removed 0 bases at V and 4 bases at J, with 7 bases between. This CDR3 is CASSYSLEYEQYF. CDR3 DNA: TGTGCCAGCAGTTACTCGTTAGAATACGAGCAGTACTTC.

This clonotype was picked up many times. This CDR3 reads CASSYSKVGQGSEQYF. CDR3 nucleotide sequence: TGTGCCAGCAGTTACTCGAAGGTGGGACAGGGCTCCGAGCAGTACTTC. This chain connects TRBV6-2 or TRBV6-3 to TRBJ2-7; 9 bases map to TRBD1. This CDR3 has 16 amino acids. Germline values: CDR1 MNHEY, CDR2 SVGEGT. With V trimmed by 0 bases and J by 6 bases, 9 bases remained unmatched.

This clonotype was counted ten times or more. This chain uses TRBV20-1 with TRBJ1-3; TRBD1 matches at 7 bases. Trimming removed 1 base from V and 3 bases from J; junction bases left unmatched: 6. CDR3 size: 15 residues. Germline assignment: CDR1 DFQATT and CDR2 SNEGSKA (reference sequence). The CDR3 DNA reads TGCAGTGCTAGAGCAGGGGGGGCCGGTGGAAACACCATATATTTT. This encodes CSARAGGAGGNTIYF.

V gene TRBV6-1 combines with J gene TRBJ2-7, with 8 nucleotides matching TRBD1. The CDR3 has 15 amino acids. Trimming at V came to 6 bases and at J to 1 base, leaving 8 bases not matched to a gene. CDR1 and CDR2 from the germline V gene are MNHNS and SASEGT. The CDR3 sequence: CASSESRDRSYEQYV. CDR3 DNA: TGTGCCAGCAGCGAATCCCGGGACAGGTCCTACGAGCAGTACGTC.

There are many counts of this clonotype. This chain uses TRBV12-3 or TRBV12-4 with TRBJ2-3; D is ambiguous. The CDR3 is 12 amino acids. Trimming removed 6 bases at V and 6 bases at J, with 10 bases between. The CDR3 is CASSTAPDTQYF. CDR3 sequence (DNA): TGTGCCAGCAGCACCGCCCCTGATACGCAGTATTTT.

The CDR3 DNA reads as TGCGCCAGCAGCCGGACAGGGGAGCAGGGCTACACCTTC. Protein sequence: CASSRTGEQGYTF. The chain is built from TRBV5-1 and TRBJ1-2, with TRBD1 identical over 9 bases. The CDR3 has 13 amino acids. V shed 4 bases and J 8 bases; nucleotides not matched to a gene: 6. Germline V gene lookup returns CDR1 SGHRS and CDR2 YFSETQ. The full variable domain, rest sourced from reference TRBV5-1 and TRBJ1-2, is KAGVTQTPRYLIKTRGQQVTLSCSPISGHRSVSWYQQTPGQGLQFLFEYFSETQRNKGNFPGRFSGRQFSNSRSEMNVSTLELGDSALYLCASSRTGEQGYTFGSGTRLTVV.

This clonotype was seen repeatedly, ten times or more. This chain joins TRBV7-9 and TRBJ2-5, with TRBD1 matching 7 bases. This CDR3 is 18 amino acids long. The V gene end was trimmed by 4 bases and the J gene end by 4 bases; junction bases not matched to a gene: 18. The germline CDR1 and CDR2 sequences are SEHNR and FQNEAQ (reference sequence). The CDR3 DNA is TGTGCCAGCAGCTCTCCTTTGACAGGGATAATGGTTGGAGAGACCCAGTACTTC. Translation: CASSSPLTGIMVGETQYF.

This clonotype appeared many times. V is TRBV12-3 or TRBV12-4 and J is TRBJ2-6; a weak D match, TRBD1 (5 bases). Trimming cost V 5 bases and J 1 base, with 12 bases left between them. The CDR3 consists of 16 residues. The CDR3, as DNA: TGTGCCAGCAGTCAACTCCAGGGATCTGGGGCCAACGTCCTGACTTTC. This sequence encodes CASSQLQGSGANVLTF.

In its sample, this clonotype was seen a few times. The chain employs TRBV29-1 and TRBJ1-5; D not resolved. CDR1 is SQVTM and CDR2 is ANQGSEA in the germline V gene. The CDR3 is made up of 13 amino acids. Trimming cost V 1 base and J 2 bases, with 6 bases left between them. In nucleotides, the CDR3 is TGCAGCGTTGAAGGGGGTGGCAATCAGCCCCAGCATTTT. Protein sequence: CSVEGGGNQPQHF. The whole variable domain, remainder taken from reference TRBV29-1 and TRBJ1-5, is SAVISQKPSRDICQRGTSLTIQCQVDSQVTMMFWYRQQPGQSLTLIATANQGSEATYESGFVIDKFPISRPNLTFSTLTVSNMSPEDSSIYLCSVEGGGNQPQHFGDGTRLSIL.

V and J are TRBV4-1 and TRBJ1-2, with 7 nucleotides matching TRBD1. V lost 4 bases, J lost 7 bases, and 6 bases stayed unmatched. CDR1 and CDR2 (germline): MGHRA, YSYEKL. This CDR3 contains 13 residues. This CDR3 is CASSPRGQGGYTF. CDR3 DNA: TGCGCCAGCAGCCCGAGGGGGCAGGGTGGCTACACCTTC.

There are a few counts of this clonotype. The chain uses TRBV5-1 and TRBJ1-5; the D is unclear. This CDR3 comprises 15 residues. V shed 10 bases and J shed 0 bases, with 17 bases lying between them. CDR1 is SGHRS, CDR2 YFSETQ, per germline. The CDR3 nucleotides are TGCGCCTCCGCGCCAGGATCTTATAGCAATCAGCCCCAGCATTTT. Residues: CASAPGSYSNQPQHF.

This clonotype was counted ten times or more. The rearrangement uses TRBV19 and TRBJ2-5; 9 nucleotides agree with TRBD1. Losses at the gene ends were 3 bases for V and 2 bases for J; bases not matched to a gene: 4. The CDR3 has 15 amino acids. Germline-derived CDR1 and CDR2 are LNHDA and SQIVND (reference sequence). The CDR3 bases are TGTGCCAGTAGTATGTGGGGGACAGGGCAAGAGACCCAGTACTTC. Protein sequence: CASSMWGTGQETQYF.

Concerning this clonotype: A much larger clonotype is one base distant, so this may be a read error. The rearrangement joins TRBV11-2 to TRBJ1-1; TRBD1 aligns across 10 bases. CDR3 length: 16 residues. The ends lost 5 bases at V and 5 bases at J; junction bases unmatched: 11. The V gene's germline CDR1 is SGHAT and CDR2 FQNNGV. CDR3 sequence: CASSPRDRGWRTEAFF. CDR3 sequence (DNA): TGTGCCAGCAGCCCCCGGGACAGGGGATGGCGGACTGAAGCTTTCTTT.

The J gene is TRBJ1-2, the V gene TRBV6-1; TRBD1 agrees at 7 bases. The germline V gene encodes CDR1 MNHNS and CDR2 SASEGT. Trimming removed 4 bases from V and 10 bases from J; junction bases left unmatched: 6. The CDR3 loop spans 12 amino acids. Here the CDR3 DNA reads TGTGCCAGCAGTGCCGACAGGGCCCACTACACCTTC. Its translation is CASSADRAHYTF.

This clonotype was seen repeatedly, ten times or more. The gene calls are TRBV6-2 or TRBV6-3 and TRBJ2-7; D is perhaps TRBD2 (5 bases). In germline, CDR1 is MNHEY, CDR2 SVGEGT. This CDR3 has 18 amino acids. V was clipped by 0 bases and J by 3 bases, with 21 bases between them. CDR3 sequence (DNA): TGTGCCAGCAGTTACTCGGGAGAAATGCCCCGACTCTACTACGAGCAGTACTTC. Protein product: CASSYSGEMPRLYYEQYF.

The table lists this clonotype with many counts. Written as DNA, the CDR3 is TGTGCCAGCAGCTTGGGACATTACTCCTACGAGCAGTACTTC. Its translation is CASSLGHYSYEQYF. The genes are TRBV11-2 and TRBJ2-7; tentative D call: TRBD1 (6 bases). The V gene's germline CDR1 is SGHAT and CDR2 FQNNGV. V gave up 3 bases and J gave up 0 bases, with 9 bases separating them. The CDR3 has 14 residues.

This clonotype showed up many times. This rearrangement joins TRBV29-1 to TRBJ2-7, with D perhaps TRBD1 (5 bases). The CDR3 extends over 12 amino acids. With 7 bases removed from V and 2 bases from J, the gap between germline ends came to 12 bases. The V gene's germline CDR1 is SQVTM and CDR2 ANQGSEA. CDR3 coding DNA: TGCAGCGCCATAGACAGCGCCTACGAGCAGTACTTC. Translated: CSAIDSAYEQYF.

This clonotype was recorded many times. V is TRBV19 and J is TRBJ1-1; TRBD1 agrees at 7 bases. This CDR3 spans 17 amino acids. CDR1 is LNHDA and CDR2 is SQIVND in the germline V gene (reference sequence). V shed 4 bases, J shed 0 bases, and the junction held 11 bases outside the gene matches. The CDR3 DNA follows: TGTGCCAGTAGTACCTTACCGGGACAGACAATGAACACTGAAGCTTTCTTT. As protein: CASSTLPGQTMNTEAFF.

This clonotype was detected many times. The V and J genes are TRBV6-1 and TRBJ2-7; D not certain. Germline CDR1 and CDR2: MNHNS and SASEGT. This CDR3 has 14 amino acids. The ends were cut back, 4 bases at V and 2 bases at J, with 12 bases in the middle. The CDR3 protein is CASSGSGPPYEQYF. The CDR3, as DNA: TGTGCCAGCAGTGGAAGTGGTCCTCCCTACGAGCAGTACTTC.

This clonotype was seen at least ten times. The J gene is TRBJ1-2, the V gene TRBV5-1, with a possible D match to TRBD1 (5 bases). The germline V gene has CDR1 SGHRS and CDR2 YFSETQ. V was shortened by 0 bases and J by 7 bases, with 10 bases between the two germline ends. This CDR3 is 13 amino acids long. The DNA for the CDR3 is TGCGCCAGCAGCTTGGCCGGGCAGGGTGGCTACACCTTC. Residues: CASSLAGQGGYTF.

This clonotype was detected many times. The chain joins TRBV2 to TRBJ2-2; the D call may be TRBD1 or TRBD2 (5 bases each). Trimming took 7 bases from V and 1 from J, leaving 13 bases between them. Germline assignment: CDR1 SNHLY and CDR2 FYNNEI. The CDR3 covers 15 residues. The CDR3 reads CASTWDGRNTGELFF. The CDR3 nucleotides read TGTGCCAGCACCTGGGACGGGCGGAACACCGGGGAGCTGTTTTTT. Variable domain in full (rest from reference TRBV2 and TRBJ2-2): EPEVTQTPSHQVTQMGQEVILRCVPISNHLYFYWYRQILGQKVEFLVSFYNNEISEKSEIFDDQFSVERPDGSNFTLKIRSTKLEDSAMYFCASTWDGRNTGELFFGEGSRLTVL.